This TCR beta chain was obtained from a study of blood T cell repertoires in COVID-19. Profiled with immunoSEQ multiplex PCR; TCRdb holds only in-frame clones, not every one. The sample lists roughly 130,000 clones, about 79% occurring once. There are 14 residues in the CDR3. The V gene lost 6 bases and the J gene lost 3 bases, with 14 bases spanning the gap. CDR1 is LNHDA, CDR2 SQIVND, per germline (reference sequence). This sequence joins TRBV19 and TRBJ1-2, with D tentatively TRBD1 (6 bases). The sequencing input was peripheral blood. The clonotype comes from a woman in her fifties or sixties with acute or convalescent COVID-19. The DNA for the CDR3 is TGTGCCAGTAGCCAACAGGGACGCGACTATGGCTACACCTTC. Translated, it gives CASSQQGRDYGYTF.